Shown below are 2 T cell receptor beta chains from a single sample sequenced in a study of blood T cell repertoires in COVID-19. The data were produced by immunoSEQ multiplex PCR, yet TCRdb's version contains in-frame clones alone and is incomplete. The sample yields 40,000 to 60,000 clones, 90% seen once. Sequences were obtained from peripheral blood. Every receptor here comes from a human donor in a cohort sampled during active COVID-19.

CDR3 DNA: TGTGCCAGCAGTTACCTGACAGGGGGCCGAAGCTACACCTTC. This translates into CASSYLTGGRSYTF. The J gene is TRBJ1-2, the V gene TRBV6-5, with 10 bases identical to TRBD1. With V trimmed by 2 bases and J by 9 bases, 6 bases remained unmatched. The germline V gene has CDR1 MNHEY and CDR2 SVGAGI. This CDR3 comprises 14 residues.

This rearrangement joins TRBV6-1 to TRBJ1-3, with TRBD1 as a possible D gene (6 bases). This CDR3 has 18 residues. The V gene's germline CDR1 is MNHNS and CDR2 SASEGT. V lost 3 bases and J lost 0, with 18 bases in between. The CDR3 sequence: CASSDGRQTGNSGNTIYF. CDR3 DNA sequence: TGTGCCAGCAGTGACGGACGCCAAACAGGGAACTCTGGAAACACCATATATTTT.